This TCR beta chain was found in a study of beta chain features in type 1 diabetes. General study points: Moderate but significant shortening of TCRB CDR3s was recorded in all four CD4+ subsets from Type 1 diabetes patients.

Sequencing targeted expressed TCRB transcripts, as all isolated RNA had been reverse transcribed. Profiling relied on immunoSEQ multiplex PCR, and the TCRdb table lists in-frame clones only, not all of them. Counted here are about 150,000 clones, under 13% occurring once; the ten biggest clones make up around 0.5%. Points on this clone: No antigen is known for it.

The CDR3 is 14 residues long. V lost 2 bases to trimming and J lost 5 bases, with 14 bases between them. Germline CDR1 reads SGHDT; CDR2 reads YYEEEE. The rearrangement joins TRBV5-6 to TRBJ2-7; TRBD1 is a possible D gene (6 bases). The source is a man aged 25 to 45 with type 1 diabetes. The sample taken for sequencing was central memory CD4+ T cells from blood. CDR3: CASSFSDRKHEQYF. The CDR3 nucleotides read TGTGCCAGCAGCTTTAGCGACAGGAAACACGAGCAGTACTTC.